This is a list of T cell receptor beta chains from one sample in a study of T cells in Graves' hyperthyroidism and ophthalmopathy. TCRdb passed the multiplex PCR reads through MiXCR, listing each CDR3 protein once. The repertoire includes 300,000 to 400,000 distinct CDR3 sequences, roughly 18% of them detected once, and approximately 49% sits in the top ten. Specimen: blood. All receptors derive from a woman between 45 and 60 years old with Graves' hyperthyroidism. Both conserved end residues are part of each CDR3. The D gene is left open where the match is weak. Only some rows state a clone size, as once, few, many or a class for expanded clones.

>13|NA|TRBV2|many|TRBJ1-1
TGTGCCAGCAGGAGCCTGGAAACCTCTGAAGCTTTCTTT
CASRSLETSEAFF
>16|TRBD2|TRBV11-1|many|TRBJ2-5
TGTGCCAGCAGCTATTCTCCTAGCGGGGGCGGGGAGACCCAGTACTTC
CASSYSPSGGGETQYF
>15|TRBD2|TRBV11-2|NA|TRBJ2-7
TGTGCCAGCAGCTCCCCGACTAGCGGGGCCTACGAGCAGTACTTC
CASSSPTSGAYEQYF
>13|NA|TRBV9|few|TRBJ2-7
TGTGCCAGCAGCCCCCAAGGGTCGGGGGAGCAGTACTTC
CASSPQGSGEQYF
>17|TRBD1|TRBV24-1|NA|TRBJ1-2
TGTGCCACCAGTGATTCGGGACAGGGGTCGACGGTCCGTGGCTACACCTTC
CATSDSGQGSTVRGYTF
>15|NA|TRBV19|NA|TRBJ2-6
TGTGCCAGTACTCTTACCGGGACTGGGGCCAACGTCCTGACTTTC
CASTLTGTGANVLTF
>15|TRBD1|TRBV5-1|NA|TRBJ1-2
TGCGCCAGCAGCGAAACAGGGGGCCCGGGCTATGGCTACACCTTC
CASSETGGPGYGYTF
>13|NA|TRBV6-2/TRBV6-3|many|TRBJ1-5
TGTGCCAGCACCCGTTCTGATAATCAGCCCCAGCATTTT
CASTRSDNQPQHF
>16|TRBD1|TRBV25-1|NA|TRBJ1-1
TGTGCCAGCAATATGACAGGGCTCTCTTCTAACACTGAAGCTTTCTTT
CASNMTGLSSNTEAFF
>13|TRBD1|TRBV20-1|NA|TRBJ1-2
TGCAGTGCGAACCAGGGGGTAGGCTATGGCTACACCTTC
CSANQGVGYGYTF
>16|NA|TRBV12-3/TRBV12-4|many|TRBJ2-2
TGTGCCAGCACTCCTCGGGGCACTCTCTACGCCGGGGAGCTGTTTTTT
CASTPRGTLYAGELFF
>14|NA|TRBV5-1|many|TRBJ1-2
TGCGCCAGCAGCTTGGATCAGGGATCCTATGGCTACACCTTC
CASSLDQGSYGYTF
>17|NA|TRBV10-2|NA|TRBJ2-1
TGCGCCAGCAGAGAACCCTTCGGAGGGCCGGGATACAATGAGCAGTTCTTC
CASREPFGGPGYNEQFF
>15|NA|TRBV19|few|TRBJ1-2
TGTGCCAGTAGTATAACGATTGGGAGTCCGAGTGGCTACACCTTC
CASSITIGSPSGYTF
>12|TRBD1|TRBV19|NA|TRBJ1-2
TGTGCCAGTATAGGGGGCGCGTACGGCTACACCTTC
CASIGGAYGYTF
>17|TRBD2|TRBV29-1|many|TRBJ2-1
TGCAGCGTTGACGGTCTAGCGGGGTCCAGCTCCTACAATGAGCAGTTCTTC
CSVDGLAGSSSYNEQFF
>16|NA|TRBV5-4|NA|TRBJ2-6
TGTGCCAGCAGCTTGGCCGGCCTAGCTGGGGCCAACGTCCTGACTTTC
CASSLAGLAGANVLTF
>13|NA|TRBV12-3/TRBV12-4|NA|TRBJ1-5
TGTGCCAGCAGTTTCGGGCGCAATCAGCCCCAGCATTTT
CASSFGRNQPQHF
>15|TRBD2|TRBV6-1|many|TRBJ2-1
TGTGCCAGCAGGGAACTAGCGGGGGGCGACAATGAGCAGTTCTTC
CASRELAGGDNEQFF
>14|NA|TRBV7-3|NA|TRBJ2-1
TGTGCCAGCAGCCCCGAGAGCAGTTCGGGGGAGCAGTTCTTC
CASSPESSSGEQFF
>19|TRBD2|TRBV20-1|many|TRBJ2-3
TGCAGTGCTAGAGATAATGGTGGGGACTATTCCCCTAGCACAGATACGCAGTATTTT
CSARDNGGDYSPSTDTQYF
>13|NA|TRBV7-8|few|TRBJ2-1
TGTGCCAGCAGAATAGACGCGGTGAAGAGCCAGTTCTTC
CASRIDAVKSQFF
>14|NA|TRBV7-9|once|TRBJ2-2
TGTGCCAGCAGCCTACCCACGAGTTTCGGGGAGCTGTTTTTT
CASSLPTSFGELFF
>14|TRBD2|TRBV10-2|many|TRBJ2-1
TGCGCCAGCAGCGAGGGACTAGCGGGTAATGAGCAGTTCTTC
CASSEGLAGNEQFF
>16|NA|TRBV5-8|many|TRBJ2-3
TGTGCCAGCAGCTTGGTTGGGACCTCCCCCACAGATACGCAGTATTTT
CASSLVGTSPTDTQYF
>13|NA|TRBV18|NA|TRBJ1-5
TGTGCCAGCTCATCGGACAGACTTCGGCCCCAGCATTTT
CASSSDRLRPQHF
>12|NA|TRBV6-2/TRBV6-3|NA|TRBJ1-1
TGTGCCGGCAGATCGGGGCTTGCGGGAGCTTTCTTT
CAGRSGLAGAFF
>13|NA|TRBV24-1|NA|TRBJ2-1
TGTGCCTTACGACTAAGCTCCTACAATGAGCAGTTCTTC
CALRLSSYNEQFF
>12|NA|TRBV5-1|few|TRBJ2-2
TGCGCCAGCAGCTTGTGGGCCGGGGAGCTGTTTTTT
CASSLWAGELFF
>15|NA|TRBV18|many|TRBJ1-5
TGTGCCAGCTCACCAGTAGATTCTAGCAATCAGCCCCAGCATTTT
CASSPVDSSNQPQHF
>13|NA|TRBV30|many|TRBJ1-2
TGTGCCTGGAGTGTTGGCCCAGGGGACGGCTACACCTTC
CAWSVGPGDGYTF
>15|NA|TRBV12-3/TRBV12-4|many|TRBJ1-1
TGTGCCAGCAGTTTAGGGGGAACGATGAACACTGAAGCTTTCTTT
CASSLGGTMNTEAFF
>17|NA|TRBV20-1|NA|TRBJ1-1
TGCAGTGCTAGCCCGGCGCAAGGGGGAGGGGCAAACACTGAAGCTTTCTTT
CSASPAQGGGANTEAFF
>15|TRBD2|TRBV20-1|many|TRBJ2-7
TGCAGTGCCCCCGGGACTAGCGGGAGGTCCTACGAGCAGTACTTC
CSAPGTSGRSYEQYF
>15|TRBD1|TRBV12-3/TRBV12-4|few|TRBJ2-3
TGTGCCAGCAGTTCTGACAGGGAAAGAGCAGATACGCAGTATTTT
CASSSDRERADTQYF
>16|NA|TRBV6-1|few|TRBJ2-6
TGTGCCAGCACCAACGAGGGGGGCTCTGGGGCCAACGTCCTGACTTTC
CASTNEGGSGANVLTF
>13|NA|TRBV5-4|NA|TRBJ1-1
TGTGCCAGCAGCTTTGGCACGGGGACTGAAGCTTTCTTT
CASSFGTGTEAFF
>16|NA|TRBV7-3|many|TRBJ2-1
TGTGCCAGCAGCTTAAGCCTAGCTAGCTCCTACAATGAGCAGTTCTTC
CASSLSLASSYNEQFF
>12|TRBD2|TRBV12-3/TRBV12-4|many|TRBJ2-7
TGTGCCAGCAGCCGCGGGGGGTACGAGCAGTACTTC
CASSRGGYEQYF
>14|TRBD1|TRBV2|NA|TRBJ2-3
TGTGCCAGCAGCGGGGACAGAAGCACAGATACGCAGTATTTT
CASSGDRSTDTQYF
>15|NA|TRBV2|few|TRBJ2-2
TGTGCCAGCAGTGAATTATACGCCGCCACCGGGGAGCTGTTTTTT
CASSELYAATGELFF
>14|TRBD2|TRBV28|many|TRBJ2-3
TGTGCCAGCAGCTCCTCTGGGGAGGGCTATACGCAGTATTTT
CASSSSGEGYTQYF
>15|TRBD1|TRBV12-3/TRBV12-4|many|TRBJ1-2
TGTGCCAGCAGTTTGGACAGGGGAGGAAGGTATGGCTACACCTTC
CASSLDRGGRYGYTF
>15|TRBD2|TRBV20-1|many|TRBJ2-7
TGCAGTGCTAGAGAGACAGCGGGGCGACCCTACGAGCAGTACTTC
CSARETAGRPYEQYF
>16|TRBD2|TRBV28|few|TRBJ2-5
TGTGCCAGCAGCCACACTAGCGGGATGGCCCAAGAGACCCAGTACTTC
CASSHTSGMAQETQYF
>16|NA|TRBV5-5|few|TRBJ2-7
TGTGCCAGCAGCTCCCTCCTGGGAGGTCTACAATACGAGCAGTACTTC
CASSSLLGGLQYEQYF
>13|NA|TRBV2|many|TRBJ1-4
TGTGCCAGCATATCACAGCCTAATGAAAAACTGTTTTTT
CASISQPNEKLFF
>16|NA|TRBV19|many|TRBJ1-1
TGTGCCAGTACCATGGGGAGGACGGCAGGGCGGACTGAAGCTTTCTTT
CASTMGRTAGRTEAFF
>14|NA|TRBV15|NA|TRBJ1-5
TGTGCCACCAGCAGAGATTTGGCGAATCAGCCCCAGCATTTT
CATSRDLANQPQHF
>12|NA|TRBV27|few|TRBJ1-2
TGTGCCAGCAGCACGGAAGGGTTCGGCTACACCTTC
CASSTEGFGYTF
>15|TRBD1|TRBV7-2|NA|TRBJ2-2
TGTGCCAGCAGCTCCAGGGGGCCCGGCACCGGGGAGCTGTTTTTT
CASSSRGPGTGELFF
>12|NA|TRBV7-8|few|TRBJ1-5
TGTGCCAGCAGCTTAGGTATCCAGCCCCAGCATTTT
CASSLGIQPQHF
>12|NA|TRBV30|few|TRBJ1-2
TGTGCCTGGAGTGGAGGTGTCTATGGCTACACCTTC
CAWSGGVYGYTF
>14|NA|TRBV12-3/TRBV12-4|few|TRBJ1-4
TGTGCCAGCAGTCAGGGGTCGAGGTATGAAAAACTGTTTTTT
CASSQGSRYEKLFF
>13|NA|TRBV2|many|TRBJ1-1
TGTGCCAGCGGTCGGGTGGGAAACACTGAAGCTTTCTTT
CASGRVGNTEAFF
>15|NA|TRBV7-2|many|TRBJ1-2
TGTGCCAGCAGCCCTAGGGTGGAGGGTAACTATGGCTACACCTTC
CASSPRVEGNYGYTF
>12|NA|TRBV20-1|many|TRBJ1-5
TGCAGTGCTAGCCAATCCAATCAGCCCCAGCATTTT
CSASQSNQPQHF
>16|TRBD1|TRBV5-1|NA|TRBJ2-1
TGCGCCAGCAGTCAATCGGACAGGGGGCCCAACAATGAGCAGTTCTTC
CASSQSDRGPNNEQFF